Below, 21 T cell receptor beta chains from the same sample are listed, as sequenced in a study of glioma-infiltrating T cells. The iRepertoire nested amplicon-rescue multiplex PCR amplified TCR alpha and beta CDR3s from RNA. TCRdb reprocessed the multiplex PCR reads with MiXCR, giving one entry per CDR3 protein. Among approximately 400,000 distinct CDR3 sequences listed, around 45% were seen once. The specimen was glioma tissue, nonneoplastic brain tissue, or PBMCs (not recorded which). These receptors were collected from a human donor with low-grade glioma or glioblastoma, undergoing nonglioma brain surgery, or in good health (not recorded which).

The rearrangement uses TRBV29-1 and TRBJ2-7; D is unresolved. The length of the CDR3 is 13 residues. Germline V lookup: CDR1 SQVTM, CDR2 ANQGSEA. V was trimmed by 0 bases and J by 5 bases, leaving 11 bases between them. The CDR3 region is CSVEDYTEHEQYF. CDR3 bases: TGCAGCGTTGAAGATTATACAGAACACGAGCAGTACTTC.

Ten or more counts support this clonotype. This chain links TRBV15 with TRBJ2-3; D uncertain. The CDR3 loop spans 14 amino acids. The germline V gene has CDR1 LNHNV and CDR2 YYDKDF (reference sequence). With 3 bases removed from V and 2 bases from J, the gap between germline ends came to 9 bases. In DNA, the CDR3 is TGTGCCACCAGCAGGACCGAGGACACAGATACGCAGTATTTT. Its translation: CATSRTEDTDTQYF.

The J gene is TRBJ2-1, the V gene TRBV27; D perhaps matches TRBD2 (6 bases). Germline V gene sequence: CDR1 MNHEY, CDR2 SMNVEV (reference sequence). V lost 3 bases and J 6 bases, leaving 18 bases between the germline ends. The CDR3 runs to 16 residues. The DNA of the CDR3 is TGTGCCAGCAGTTTGGTCGGATTTAGCGGATCCAATGAGCAGTTCTTC. It yields the protein CASSLVGFSGSNEQFF.

This clonotype has just a few counts. The chain employs TRBV7-2 and TRBJ2-3; 11 bases are a match to TRBD2. The CDR3 has 15 amino acids. Germline CDR1 reads SGHTA; CDR2 reads FQGNSA. V lost 4 bases and J lost 2; bases outside the gene matches: 2. CDR3 bases: TGTGCCAGCAGCTGGGGACTAGCGGTCACAGATACGCAGTATTTT. Its translation is CASSWGLAVTDTQYF.

As concerns this clonotype: The final CDR3 position lacks the conserved phenylalanine or tryptophan, pointing to a likely read error. V is TRBV6-6 and J is TRBJ1-5, with TRBD1 identical over 7 bases. The germline CDR1 and CDR2 sequences are MNHNY and SVGAGI (reference sequence). V shed 0 bases, J shed 0 bases, and the junction held 11 bases outside the gene matches. There are 19 residues in the CDR3. The CDR3 spells CASSYSIQPGTVSNQPQHL. For the CDR3, the DNA is TGTGCCAGCAGTTACTCGATCCAGCCAGGGACAGTTAGCAATCAGCCCCAGCATCTT.

This clonotype was recorded at least ten times. The rearrangement links TRBV7-9 to TRBJ1-6; D is ambiguous. V lost 3 bases to trimming and J lost 10 bases, with 7 bases between them. The CDR3 has 12 residues. CDR1 and CDR2 from the germline V gene are SEHNR and FQNEAQ (reference sequence). Here the CDR3 reads CASSFDDSPLHF. The CDR3 coding sequence is TGTGCCAGCAGCTTCGATGACTCACCCCTCCACTTT.

This clonotype was picked up a small number of times. The genes are TRBV20-1 and TRBJ2-1, with 13 bases identical to TRBD2. V gave up 4 bases and J gave up 0 bases; unmatched junction bases: 6. Germline V gene sequence: CDR1 DFQATT, CDR2 SNEGSKA (reference sequence). The CDR3 is 17 amino acids. The CDR3 sequence is CSAKLAGGPSSYNEQFF. CDR3 nucleotide sequence: TGCAGTGCTAAACTAGCGGGAGGGCCCAGCTCCTACAATGAGCAGTTCTTC.

With respect to this clonotype: The conserved phenylalanine or tryptophan is not found at the CDR3 terminus, so this likely reflects a read error. The CDR3 DNA reads as TGCGCCAGCAGCCAAGATCCGTACGGGCCCTCATACGAGCAGTACCTC. It translates to CASSQDPYGPSYEQYL. This rearrangement joins TRBV4-1 to TRBJ2-7, with D hard to call. This CDR3 is 16 amino acids long. Germline V gives CDR1 MGHRA, CDR2 YSYEKL. Trimming stripped 0 bases from V and 4 bases from J, with 16 bases between.

This sequence joins TRBV4-2 and TRBJ1-1, with TRBD1 identical over 7 bases. CDR1 and CDR2 (germline): LGHNA, YNFKEQ. With V trimmed by 4 bases and J by 0 bases, 5 bases remained unmatched. This CDR3 is 15 amino acids long. The CDR3: CASSPDRDMNTEAFF. CDR3 DNA sequence: TGTGCCAGCAGCCCCGACAGGGATATGAACACTGAAGCTTTCTTT.

This clonotype was recorded once. The junction differs from germline at one of its ends, possibly a read error. V gene TRBV28 combines with J gene TRBJ2-5; TRBD2 agrees at 11 bases. The V gene's germline CDR1 is MDHEN and CDR2 SYDVKM. The CDR3 is made up of 16 amino acids. The CDR3 bases are TGCGCCAGCAGTTCTTTAATAGCGGGAGGGAAAGAGACCCAGTACTTC. Protein sequence: CASSSLIAGGKETQYF.

For this clonotype: This may arise from a read error, as a much more abundant clone is one base away. The chain combines TRBV28 with TRBJ2-1, with a tentative D call TRBD1 (7 bases). Looked up from germline, CDR1 is MDHEN and CDR2 is SYDVKM. Trimming took 4 bases from V and 6 from J, leaving 16 bases between them. The CDR3 runs to 15 residues. The CDR3 here is CASSSLSEGANEQFF. In DNA form, the CDR3 reads TGTGCCAGCAGTTCACTGTCGGAGGGGGCCAATGAGCAGTTCTTC.

This clonotype came up many times. One end of the junction varies from germline; a read error may be responsible. V usage is TRBV6-5 and J usage is TRBJ2-3, with no clear D. There are 13 residues in the CDR3. Germline CDR1 is MNHEY and CDR2 is SVGAGI. The CDR3 nucleotides read TGTGCCAGCAGTTACGGGATCACATATACGCAGTATTTT. It specifies CASSYGITYTQYF.

The rearrangement links TRBV29-1 to TRBJ1-1; D possibly corresponds to TRBD1 (5 bases). There are 14 residues in the CDR3. The germline V gene encodes CDR1 SQVTM and CDR2 ANQGSEA. Trimming removed 6 bases from V and 1 base from J, with 15 bases in between. CDR3 DNA: TGCAGCGTGGCTAGGGGACGGTCGAACACTGAAGCTTTCTTT. Amino acids: CSVARGRSNTEAFF.

A few counts support this clonotype. The rearrangement joins TRBV2 to TRBJ1-2; D is uncertain. Trimming pared 3 bases from V and 4 bases from J, leaving 9 bases between. Germline V gives CDR1 SNHLY, CDR2 FYNNEI. The CDR3 is 13 residues long. The CDR3 spells CASSDTSGYGYTF. Written as DNA, the CDR3 is TGTGCCAGCAGTGATACGTCGGGCTATGGCTACACCTTC. Supplemented by reference TRBV2 and TRBJ1-2, the full variable domain reads EPEVTQTPSHQVTQMGQEVILRCVPISNHLYFYWYRQILGQKVEFLVSFYNNEISEKSEIFDDQFSVERPDGSNFTLKIRSTKLEDSAMYFCASSDTSGYGYTFGSGTRLTVV.

The chain has TRBV5-5 and TRBJ2-3, with 10 positions matching TRBD1. CDR3 length equals 18 residues. Germline CDR1 SGHKS, CDR2 YYEKEE (reference sequence). Trimming removed 4 bases from V and 1 base from J; junction bases left unmatched: 12. The CDR3 is CASSLRDRGFSGTDTQYF. The CDR3 bases are TGTGCCAGCAGCCTCCGGGACAGGGGCTTCTCTGGCACAGATACGCAGTATTTT. Looking up the rest from reference TRBV5-5 and TRBJ2-3 gives the full variable domain: DAGVTQSPTHLIKTRGQQVTLRCSPISGHKSVSWYQQVLGQGPQFIFQYYEKEERGRGNFPDRFSARQFPNYSSELNVNALLLGDSALYLCASSLRDRGFSGTDTQYFGPGTRLTVL.

This clonotype was seen just once. V gene TRBV28 combines with J gene TRBJ2-7; D may match TRBD1 or TRBD2 (5 bases each). Germline V gene lookup returns CDR1 MDHEN and CDR2 SYDVKM. Deletions cut 2 bases from V and 5 bases from J, with 10 bases between. The CDR3 contains 13 residues. This chain's CDR3 is CASSLMSGHEQYF. The CDR3 nucleotides are TGTGCCAGCAGTTTAATGTCGGGGCACGAGCAGTACTTC.

There are a few counts of this clonotype. This chain uses TRBV7-2 with TRBJ2-7; 7 positions match TRBD2. The V gene's germline CDR1 is SGHTA and CDR2 FQGNSA. After removal of 2 bases from V and 3 bases from J, the junction contained 4 bases not matched to a gene. This CDR3 spans 14 amino acids. The CDR3 DNA follows: TGTGCCAGCAGCTTACTAGAGCGGGGCTACGAGCAGTACTTC. It specifies CASSLLERGYEQYF.

This clonotype has a handful of counts. The CDR3 loop is CATSPWGTGSYGYTF. CDR3 sequence (DNA): TGTGCCACCAGCCCATGGGGGACAGGATCCTATGGCTACACCTTC. The rearrangement joins TRBV15 to TRBJ1-2; TRBD1 matches at 8 bases. The CDR3 has 15 amino acids. Unmatched junction bases numbered 9, after V lost 5 bases and J lost 4 bases. In germline, CDR1 is LNHNV, CDR2 YYDKDF (reference sequence).

This clonotype occurred a few times. The V gene is TRBV20-1, the J gene TRBJ2-5; 9 positions match TRBD1. The CDR3 sequence is 14 residues long. Germline V gene lookup returns CDR1 DFQATT and CDR2 SNEGSKA (reference sequence). V lost 2 bases to trimming and J lost 4 bases; unmatched junction nucleotides: 5. CDR3 residues: CSARPRTGVETQYF. DNA of the CDR3: TGCAGTGCTAGACCCCGGACAGGGGTAGAGACCCAGTACTTC.

The rearrangement joins TRBV25-1 to TRBJ2-7, with TRBD1 identical over 7 bases. Germline V gives CDR1 MGHDK, CDR2 SYGVNS. CDR3 size: 16 residues. Trimming took 5 bases from V and 2 from J; bases not matched to a gene: 12. The CDR3 nucleotides read TGTGCCAGCAGTCGAAGGGGGCGTCTCGATACCTACGAGCAGTACTTC. Amino acids: CASSRRGRLDTYEQYF.

This chain uses TRBV7-2 with TRBJ2-7; D not certain. Trimming pared 4 bases from V and 6 bases from J, leaving 10 bases between. This CDR3 region has 12 residues. In germline, CDR1 is SGHTA, CDR2 FQGNSA. For the CDR3, the DNA is TGTGCCAGCAGCTCTACGTTGAGCGAGCAGTACTTC. Amino acid sequence: CASSSTLSEQYF.